This T cell receptor beta chain was profiled in a study of vaccination effects on CD4 cells after COVID-19. With respect to this clone: Its specificity is not known.

Viral peptide pools were used in the ViraFEST assay to expand antigen-specific CD4+ T cells, and sequencing came afterward. The culture ran for 10 days, and then CD4+ T cells were isolated. All vaccine recipients tested negative for nucleocapsid antibodies and had never contracted SARS-CoV-2 infection. Wells of around 2 million PBMC each were grown with 8.5 to 10 IU/ml IL-2 and about 10 ug/ml peptides. Half of the medium was exchanged for IL-2 medium on both days 3 and 7. CDR1 and CDR2 (germline): SGDLS, YYNGEE. This CDR3 is 15 amino acids long. V lost 0 bases to trimming and J lost 5 bases; unmatched junction nucleotides: 4. Study outcomes and limitations: Marked contraction was observed in infection-induced and vaccine-induced clones late after vaccination.

Sequenced by immunoSEQ multiplex PCR; TCRdb stores in-frame clones only, minus some. This sample has about 48,000 clones; 75% to 80% occur once, and the top ten carry 5% to 7%. The clonotype was recovered from a human donor who received a COVID-19 vaccine. The sample here was CD4+ T cells from PBMCs cultured with HCoV-OC43 spike peptides, taken before COVID-19 vaccination. Subset here: HCoV-OC43 spike overlapping peptide pool stimulation. This chain joins TRBV9 and TRBJ1-4; 7 bases agree with TRBD1. CDR3 bases: TGTGCCAGCAGCGTAGCTAGGGGGCTGAATGAAAAACTGTTTTTT. This encodes CASSVARGLNEKLFF.